This T cell receptor (beta chain) stems from a study of blood T cell repertoires in COVID-19. Across the study: COVID-19 samples from acute and convalescent phases originated in the United States, Italy and Spain. Nucleic acid was either cDNA or gDNA, and it came from T cells, B-cell-depleted T cells, or PBMCs.

Germline CDR1 is SQVTM and CDR2 is ANQGSEA. Trimming removed 0 bases from V and 3 bases from J, with 12 bases in between. The length of the CDR3 is 15 residues. Produced via immunoSEQ multiplex PCR; TCRdb's table is partial and in-frame only. The sample contains around 190,000 clones, about 75% of which appear only once. The material sequenced was peripheral blood. This sequence joins TRBV29-1 and TRBJ1-5; tentative D call: TRBD1 (5 bases). This sequence was found in a woman aged 45-65 years with active or convalescent COVID-19. CDR3 bases: TGCAGCGTTGAAGACCCCCCCAGGGCCAATCAGCCCCAGCATTTT. As protein: CSVEDPPRANQPQHF.